This T cell receptor beta chain was identified during a study of cytomegalovirus exposure and HLA in healthy donors. Broader study findings: Based on reports, TCR beta sequences accurately predicted HLA-A and HLA-B alleles for most subjects. Reports credit the classifier with highly specific, highly sensitive diagnosis of cytomegalovirus status. A later examination showed that TCR association rates differed by HLA locus, with DRB1 most and HLA-C fewest.

The ends were cut back, 0 bases at V and 5 bases at J, with 17 bases in the middle. The CDR3 has 17 amino acids. Looked up from germline, CDR1 is SGHVS and CDR2 is FNYEAQ. PCR was performed using 60 Vbeta and 13 Jbeta primers. TCRdb's copy holds only in-frame clones and misses some; the assay was immunoSEQ multiplex PCR. The sample lists some 200,000 clones, 82% occurring once. Though nominally healthy at sampling, donors likely had unrecorded immune exposures. Worth noting for this clone: Antigen unknown.

The sequence came from a woman in her forties or fifties in good health and CMV-seropositive. This chain connects TRBV7-6 to TRBJ2-1; D possibly corresponds to TRBD1 (6 bases). Sequenced: PBMCs. The CDR3 coding sequence is TGTGCCAGCAGCTTAGCGGGGACAACACTTGGAAACAATGAGCAGTTCTTC. This codes for CASSLAGTTLGNNEQFF.